This paragraph covers one TCR beta chain sequence. The CDR3 regions of TCR beta were amplified from RNA transcripts. With the HTBI primer set, the TCR CDR3 went through a first round of RT-PCR. TCRdb fed the multiplex PCR reads into MiXCR, producing one record per CDR3 protein. Seen here are roughly 570,000 distinct CDR3 sequences, 15% to 18% observed once, and the top ten hold under 8%. The sample originates from a study of T cells in Graves' hyperthyroidism and ophthalmopathy. Across the whole study: Peripheral blood was drawn at first diagnosis, prior to all treatment.

Trimming cost V 6 bases and J 1 base; bases outside gene matches: 18. Germline CDR1 PRHDT, CDR2 FYEKMQ (reference sequence). The CDR3 extends over 21 amino acids. Patients were aged 18 to 65, had disease duration under 2 months, and had newly diagnosed hyperthyroidism. Uncontrolled infection, other autoimmune disease, pregnancy or lactation led to exclusion. PBMCs came from roughly 10 ml fresh peripheral blood. The TCR was taken from a woman aged 25 to 45 with Graves' hyperthyroidism. Sequenced sample: blood. The chain links TRBV13 to TRBJ2-4, with TRBD2 matching over 13 bases. The DNA of the CDR3 is TGTGCCAGCAGTCGGACCAGACTACTAGCGGGAGGGCCTGTGGCCAAAAACATTCAGTACTTC. Its protein is CASSRTRLLAGGPVAKNIQYF.